This paragraph covers one T cell receptor beta chain sequence. This entry comes from a study of blood T cell repertoires in COVID-19. Study details: There were acute and convalescent COVID-19 samples, and they came from the United States, Italy and Spain. T cells, B-cell-depleted T cells, or PBMCs supplied cDNA or gDNA.

TCRdb's copy holds only in-frame clones and misses some; the assay was immunoSEQ multiplex PCR. The sample consists of around 110,000 clones, roughly four fifths of them appearing once. Trimming removed 2 bases at V and 0 bases at J, with 7 bases between. The CDR3 sequence is 15 residues long. Germline V lookup: CDR1 ENHRY, CDR2 SYGVKD. The rearrangement uses TRBV10-3 and TRBJ1-4; D call uncertain. The sample comprised peripheral blood. This sequence originates from a man of 80 years or more with COVID-19, enrolled during active disease. CDR3 sequence: CAISENGATNEKLFF. Written as DNA, the CDR3 is TGTGCCATCAGTGAGAACGGTGCAACTAATGAAAAACTGTTTTTT.